This is a list of T cell receptor beta chains from one sample in a study of cytomegalovirus exposure and HLA in healthy donors. TCRdb's table, derived via immunoSEQ multiplex PCR, lists solely in-frame clones and lacks some. Here the sample spans 170,000 or so clones, 80% being singletons. Sequenced: PBMCs. These receptors were obtained from a man aged 25-45 years in good health and CMV-seropositive. Both conserved end residues are part of each CDR3. D genes are given only for firm matches. Size tells how often a clone was seen (once, few, many) or the class of an expanded clone, and some rows leave it out.

V	J	size	D	DNA	CDR3
TRBV6-5	TRBJ1-2	NA	TRBD1	TGTGCCAGCAGTTACCGCAGGGGGGACTATGGCTACACCTTC	CASSYRRGDYGYTF
TRBV10-3	TRBJ2-7	NA	TRBD2	TGTGCCATCTCAGACAGTTCGGCGGGGGGGGAGCAGTACTTC	CAISDSSAGGEQYF
TRBV11-2	TRBJ1-5	NA	NA	TGTGCCAGCAGCTTAGGTCCCCAAGCACTCGAACCCCAGCATTTT	CASSLGPQALEPQHF
TRBV28	TRBJ1-2	NA	NA	TGTGCCAGCAGTTCGGTGGCCCGGGGGGAATATGGCTACACCTTC	CASSSVARGEYGYTF
TRBV5-1	TRBJ2-7	NA	NA	TGCGCCAGCAGCTCAGGGGTCCAAGAGCAGTACTTC	CASSSGVQEQYF
TRBV10-1	TRBJ2-1	once	TRBD2	TGCGCCAGCAGTGAGTCGAAGAGCGGGGGAAACAATGAGCAGTTCTTC	CASSESKSGGNNEQFF
TRBV28	TRBJ2-7	NA	NA	TGTGCCAGCAGTAGCCCCGAGGGGAGTAGGGGGAGCTTGGACGAGCAGTACTTC	CASSSPEGSRGSLDEQYF
TRBV7-9	TRBJ1-3	NA	TRBD1	TGTGCCAGCAGCTCCCTAAACAGGGGCTCTGGAAACACCATATATTTT	CASSSLNRGSGNTIYF
TRBV5-1	TRBJ1-3	once	TRBD1	TGCGCCAGCAGCACGACAGGGTCGCCGGGAAACACCATATATTTT	CASSTTGSPGNTIYF
TRBV28	TRBJ2-4	NA	TRBD2	TGTGCCAGCAGTTTAGCGGGAGTGAGCGGGGTAGCCAAAAACATTCAGTACTTC	CASSLAGVSGVAKNIQYF
TRBV7-2	TRBJ1-6	once	TRBD1	TGTGCCAGCAGCGGACCGGGACAGGTTAAATCACCCCTCCACTTT	CASSGPGQVKSPLHF
TRBV9	TRBJ1-1	once	NA	TGTGCCAGCAGCGTATCTCCACAGGAGACTGAAGCTTTCTTT	CASSVSPQETEAFF
TRBV7-9	TRBJ2-7	NA	TRBD2	TGTTCCAGCAGTAAAAATCCGGGGGGAGGCGGCTACGAGCAGTACTTC	CSSSKNPGGGGYEQYF
TRBV2	TRBJ2-7	few	TRBD2	TGTGCCAGCACCCTGGAAAGCGGGAGCTCCTACGAGCAGTACTTC	CASTLESGSSYEQYF
TRBV6-1	TRBJ2-5	NA	NA	TGTGCCAGCAGTGAAGGTCCCCAGAGAGGGGAGACCCAGTACTTC	CASSEGPQRGETQYF
TRBV7-2	TRBJ2-6	NA	NA	TGTGCCAGCAGCCCAGGAAGTGGGGCCAACGTCCTGACTTTC	CASSPGSGANVLTF